This T cell receptor (beta chain) originates from a study of early stage breast cancer tumors (dated by TCRdb to the late 2010s). Regarding the study in general: Of the approximately 15 invasive breast tumors, twelve were found to be estrogen receptor-positive, progesterone receptor-positive and HER2-negative. About 70% of the 12 ER+/PR+/HER2- tumors were invasive ductal carcinomas, while the other four were invasive lobular carcinomas. On average, each sample got around 10-fold read coverage. Across all samples, approximately 2,500,000 templates representing 1,097,674 unique clonotypes were detected.

Notes on this clone: The target of this receptor is not known. No base qualities exist here, and no much larger clone lies one base off it.

Here is what the overall study found, with its caveats: Tumors showed roughly 2.7-fold higher T cell density and higher clonality than adjacent normal breast tissue. Chain pairing and functional markers such as CD4, CD8 and FOXP3 were not captured by bulk genomic DNA sequencing of unsorted cells. Because the cohort was small, a breakdown by tumor subtype could not be done. Enriched TCRB sequences shared across patients were mostly commonly generated sequences, unlikely to play an important role in the tumor microenvironment. Repertoires from blood and normal breast were more alike than repertoires from blood and tumor, and in about 85% of the 16 patients, comparing each tissue with blood separated tumor from normal.

Each sample was amplified as two independent genomic DNA replicates: around 0.45 ug for blood and about 1.5 ug for tumor or normal breast. Following the manufacturer's instructions, the ImmunoSeq Intro kit was used to carry out TCRB sequencing on genomic DNA. For absolute quantification, the 31-cycle multiplex PCR included proprietary primers along with spike-in control sequences. An 87-bp fragment spanning the CDR3 and flanking V and J genes was sequenced with single-end 150-bp reads. Seven samples, each with two replicates, were multiplexed per lane of an Illumina MiSeq using version 3.0 chemistry. On the study's bioinformatics: The vendor's proprietary pipeline handled the raw data processing, merging both replicates into a single result for each sample. Productive rearrangements sharing the V-gene family, CDR3 amino acid sequence and J-gene segment were defined as clonotypes. Clonality was computed as 1 minus the normalized Shannon entropy (Pielou evenness) of TCRB abundances. To estimate T cell density, the total number of templates was divided by the number of input cells, which was inferred from the amount of DNA input. Recon was used with default parameters to estimate total repertoire diversity and clonality. Clonotypes with over 0.1% abundance in tumor and at least 32-fold higher abundance in tumor than in normal breast were defined as tumor-enriched. TCRdb stores this immuneACCESS table with in-frame sequences only. Part of the clones is absent; in the studies checked, under half of the shortfall reflects unresolved V genes, and no reason is known for the rest. V, J and clone size are those of that table, while D and trimming were read from the DNA. The sample yields more than 60,000 clones; 65% to 85% were counted once. Jointly, the top ten make up roughly 3.2% of the sample.

V is cut by 3 bases and J by 4 bases, and the space between the germline ends is 15 bases. From a lookup of the germline V gene, CDR1 and CDR2 are MDHEN and SYDVKM. Reading from cysteine to phenylalanine, the CDR3 counts 15 amino acids. Only the CDR3 portion is preserved as DNA: 45 bases, with reading frame beginning at the first base. The study profiled bulk TCR beta-chain repertoires in matched peripheral blood, tumor and adjacent normal breast tissue taken from some 17 patients with early-stage breast cancer. Before surgery, roughly 4.5-10 mL of whole blood was collected into EDTA tubes and then processed within 2 hours. Peripheral blood mononuclear cells were isolated by Ficoll-Paque centrifugation in SepMate-50 tubes. PBMCs were cryopreserved in aliquots of roughly 1.8 to 4 million cells in roughly 90% FBS with around 10% DMSO and kept in liquid nitrogen. Genomic DNA was extracted with the Qiagen AllPrep DNA/RNA Mini kit.

This receptor chain uses TRBV28 and TRBJ1-2; TRBD1 might be the D gene, on 5 matching bases. Source material: blood. The source of this sequence is a person aged 60 to 70 with breast cancer. The DNA reads as follows: TGTGCCAGCAGTTTCCCCCTGGGAAGGGGCTATGGCTACACCTTC. This gives the protein CASSFPLGRGYGYTF.